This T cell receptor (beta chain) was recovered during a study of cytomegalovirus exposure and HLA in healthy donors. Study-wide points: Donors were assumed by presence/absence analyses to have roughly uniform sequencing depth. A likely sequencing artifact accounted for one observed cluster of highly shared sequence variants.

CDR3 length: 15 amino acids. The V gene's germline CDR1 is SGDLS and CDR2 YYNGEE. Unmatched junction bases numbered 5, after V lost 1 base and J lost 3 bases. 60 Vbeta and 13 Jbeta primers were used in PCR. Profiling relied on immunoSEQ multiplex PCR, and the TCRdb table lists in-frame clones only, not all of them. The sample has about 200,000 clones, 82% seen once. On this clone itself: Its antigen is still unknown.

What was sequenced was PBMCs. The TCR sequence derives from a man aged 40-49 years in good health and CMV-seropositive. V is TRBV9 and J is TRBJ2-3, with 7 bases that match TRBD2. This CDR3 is CASSVREGRTDTQYF. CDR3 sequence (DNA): TGTGCCAGCAGCGTAAGGGAGGGGCGGACAGATACGCAGTATTTT.